This T cell receptor (beta chain) was found in a study of regulatory T cells in long-lasting Graves disease. Regarding this clonotype: Its target is unknown. A read error may be the cause here, since a much bigger clone is one base away.

HTBI primers from iRepertoire and Arm-PCR of CDR3 regions yielded the TCR beta libraries. MiXCR was run by TCRdb on the multiplex PCR reads, yielding one entry per CDR3 protein. The table has approximately 400,000 distinct CDR3 sequences, more than 12% seen once. Stated time point: newly diagnosed GD, antithyroid drugs for less than 3 months. PBMCs provided the RNA from which the TCR library was made. Germline V gene lookup returns CDR1 ENHRY and CDR2 SYGVKD. The CDR3 extends over 12 amino acids. Whole-study findings and limits: No thyroid tissue was studied; the work used peripheral blood only. Persistent Graves' patients showed a TCR diversity that was lower than that of newly diagnosed ones.

This same sample was also part of a study on T cells in Graves' hyperthyroidism and ophthalmopathy.

The rearrangement joins TRBV10-3 to TRBJ2-5; a possible D gene is TRBD2 (6 bases). This TCR derives from a woman aged 25 to 39 with Graves disease. Sequenced here: peripheral blood mononuclear cells (PBMCs), sampled at new diagnosis, from a patient treated with antithyroid drugs. The CDR3: CASGVSPGTHYF. CDR3 DNA sequence: TGTGCCAGCGGGGTCAGCCCTGGGACCCATTACTTC.